Listed here are 10 T cell receptor beta chains from one sample, sequenced in a study of blood T cell repertoires in COVID-19. Assay used: immunoSEQ multiplex PCR; TCRdb lists only in-frame clones, some missing. The table shows about 170,000 clones, with approximately 84% occurring only once. The sequenced sample was PBMCs or T cells enriched from blood (not recorded which). These receptors were obtained from a woman between 45 and 65 years old who had recovered from COVID-19.

This chain joins TRBV9 and TRBJ2-5, with D possibly being TRBD1 (5 bases). V dropped 0 bases and J dropped 9 bases, with 15 bases sitting between them. Germline CDR1 is SGDLS and CDR2 is YYNGEE. The CDR3 contains 14 residues. The CDR3 sequence is CASSVEPAQGAQYF. The CDR3 DNA is TGTGCCAGCAGCGTAGAACCAGCCCAAGGGGCCCAGTACTTC.

The chain combines TRBV6-6 with TRBJ2-7, with D tentatively TRBD1 (5 bases). The CDR3 has 14 residues. Germline V CDR1 and CDR2: MNHNY, SVGAGI (reference sequence). V was pared by 5 bases and J by 6 bases, with 17 bases between. Written as DNA, the CDR3 is TGTGCCAGCAGTACCGGTGGCAGGGTGATCGAGCAGTACTTC. Translation gives CASSTGGRVIEQYF.

The rearrangement uses TRBV29-1 and TRBJ1-2; TRBD1 agrees at 8 bases. J was trimmed by 4 bases and V by 7 bases; bases with no gene match: 8. The germline gives CDR1 SQVTM, CDR2 ANQGSEA. The CDR3 has 13 amino acids. The DNA of the CDR3 is TGCAGCGCTGAGCAGGGGGCGGGCTATGGCTACACCTTC. It encodes CSAEQGAGYGYTF.

CDR3: CATTGAGSTEAFF. The CDR3 DNA follows: TGTGCCACCACCGGCGCGGGGTCCACTGAAGCTTTCTTT. V gene TRBV24-1 combines with J gene TRBJ1-1; unclear D gene. Germline values: CDR1 KGHDR, CDR2 SFDVKD. This CDR3 comprises 13 residues. V dropped 8 bases and J dropped 4 bases, with 13 bases sitting between them.

The chain joins TRBV7-2 to TRBJ2-5; 7 bases match TRBD1. Per germline, CDR1 SGHTA and CDR2 FQGNSA. Trimming cost V 6 bases and J 4 bases; bases outside gene matches: 5. This CDR3 region has 13 residues. CDR3 residues: CASRPTGLETQYF. The CDR3 nucleotides read TGTGCCAGCAGGCCGACAGGGCTAGAGACCCAGTACTTC.

The chain has TRBV19 and TRBJ1-2; D is perhaps TRBD1 (5 bases). Germline CDR1 is LNHDA and CDR2 is SQIVND (reference sequence). The V end lost 1 base, the J end lost 4 bases, and 10 bases lay between the germline ends. This CDR3 is 14 amino acids long. CDR3 in amino acids: CASSIAQAGYGYTF. The CDR3 coding sequence is TGTGCCAGTAGTATAGCACAGGCTGGCTATGGCTACACCTTC. Full variable domain (remainder filled in from reference TRBV19 and TRBJ1-2): DGGITQSPKYLFRKEGQNVTLSCEQNLNHDAMYWYRQDPGQGLRLIYYSQIVNDFQKGDIAEGYSVSREKKESFPLTVTSAQKNPTAFYLCASSIAQAGYGYTFGSGTRLTVV.

The chain uses TRBV7-2 and TRBJ2-1; 8 bases align to TRBD1. V was pared by 7 bases and J by 4 bases, with 6 bases of the junction left unmatched. This CDR3 is built from 14 residues. Germline values: CDR1 SGHTA, CDR2 FQGNSA. DNA for the CDR3: TGTGCCAGCAAGGGGACAGGTTTTTACAATGAGCAGTTCTTC. This gives the protein CASKGTGFYNEQFF.

This clone was detected once. The rearrangement links TRBV6-5 to TRBJ2-1, with D possibly TRBD2 on 6 matching bases. Germline CDR1 is MNHEY and CDR2 is SVGAGI. The V end was cut by 6 bases, the J end by 8 bases, with 11 bases between. The CDR3 has 12 amino acids. The CDR3 DNA follows: TGTGCCAGCAGCGTTACTAGCTATGAGCAGTTCTTC. Protein: CASSVTSYEQFF.

This clone turned up a few times. The chain's CDR3 is CASSGQGAVETQYF. DNA for the CDR3: TGTGCCAGCAGTGGACAGGGGGCTGTGGAGACCCAGTACTTC. The chain has TRBV2 and TRBJ2-5, with 10 nucleotides matching TRBD1. V gave up 4 bases and J gave up 5 bases; unmatched junction bases: 4. The germline V gene has CDR1 SNHLY and CDR2 FYNNEI. CDR3 length equals 14 residues.

The rearrangement links TRBV4-3 to TRBJ1-5; D ambiguous. From germline, CDR1 is LGHNA and CDR2 YSLEER. CDR3 length equals 15 residues. V was cut by 0 bases and J by 9 bases, with 15 bases left in between. CDR3 protein: CASSQDVSDSWPQHF. Written as DNA, the CDR3 is TGCGCCAGCAGCCAAGATGTGTCAGACTCGTGGCCCCAGCATTTT.